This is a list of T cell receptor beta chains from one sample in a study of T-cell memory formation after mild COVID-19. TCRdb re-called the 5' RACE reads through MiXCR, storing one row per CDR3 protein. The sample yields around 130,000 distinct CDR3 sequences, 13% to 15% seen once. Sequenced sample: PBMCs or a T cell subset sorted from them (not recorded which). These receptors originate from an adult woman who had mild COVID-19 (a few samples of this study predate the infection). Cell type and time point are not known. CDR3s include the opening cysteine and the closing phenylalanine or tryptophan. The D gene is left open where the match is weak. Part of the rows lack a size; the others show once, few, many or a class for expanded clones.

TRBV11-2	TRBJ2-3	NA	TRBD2	CASSGLAGGATRGDTQYF	TGTGCCAGCAGTGGACTAGCGGGAGGCGCTACCCGGGGAGATACGCAGTATTTT
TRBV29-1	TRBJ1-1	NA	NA	CSQIGQGNTEAFF	TGCAGCCAAATTGGGCAGGGGAACACTGAAGCTTTCTTT
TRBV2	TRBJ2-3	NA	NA	CASSEGGEEDTQYF	TGTGCCAGCAGTGAGGGCGGGGAGGAGGATACGCAGTATTTT
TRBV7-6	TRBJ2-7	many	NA	CAISQPTAGAEQYF	TGTGCCATCAGCCAACCGACGGCAGGGGCCGAGCAGTACTTC
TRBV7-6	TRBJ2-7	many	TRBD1	CASSPTTGGHEQYF	TGTGCCAGCAGCCCCACGACAGGGGGACACGAGCAGTACTTC
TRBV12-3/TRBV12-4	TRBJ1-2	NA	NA	CASSSLGSYTF	TGTGCCAGCAGTTCCCTGGGGTCCTACACCTTC
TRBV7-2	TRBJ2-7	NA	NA	CASSSYRAYEQYF	TGTGCCAGCAGCTCCTACAGGGCCTACGAGCAGTACTTC
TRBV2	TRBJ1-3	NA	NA	CASWSRSSGNTIYF	TGTGCCAGCTGGAGCCGGAGCTCTGGAAACACCATATATTTT
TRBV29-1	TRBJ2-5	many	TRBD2	CSVPGGYF	TGCAGCGTGCCGGGAGGGTACTTC
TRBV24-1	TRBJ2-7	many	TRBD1	CATTRQGAYEQYF	TGTGCCACCACACGGCAGGGGGCTTACGAGCAGTACTTC
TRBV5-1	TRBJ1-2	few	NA	CASSLPDNYGYTF	TGCGCCAGCAGCTTGCCAGACAACTATGGCTACACCTTC
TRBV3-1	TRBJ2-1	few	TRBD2	CASSQVALAGWGNEQFF	TGTGCCAGCAGCCAAGTCGCCCTAGCGGGGTGGGGGAATGAGCAGTTCTTC
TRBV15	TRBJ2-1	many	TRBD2	CATSGERGPYNEQFF	TGTGCCACCAGCGGCGAGCGGGGCCCCTACAATGAGCAGTTCTTC
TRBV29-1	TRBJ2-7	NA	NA	CSVEQPGSSYEQYF	TGCAGCGTTGAGCAGCCCGGGAGCTCCTACGAGCAGTACTTC
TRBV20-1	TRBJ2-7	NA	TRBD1	CSAAHGTGGSEEQYF	TGCAGTGCTGCCCACGGGACAGGGGGATCTGAAGAGCAGTACTTC
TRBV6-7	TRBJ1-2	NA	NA	CASSYSADHGYTF	TGTGCCAGCAGTTACTCCGCCGACCATGGCTACACCTTC
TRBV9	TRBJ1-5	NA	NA	CASSVDGNQPQHF	TGTGCCAGCAGCGTAGACGGCAATCAGCCCCAGCATTTT
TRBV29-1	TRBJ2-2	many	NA	CSALTDNSGVTGELFF	TGCAGCGCCCTAACGGACAATAGCGGAGTGACCGGGGAGCTGTTTTTT
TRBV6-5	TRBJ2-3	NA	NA	CASSYWGPAGLGSLPDTQYF	TGTGCCAGCAGTTACTGGGGGCCAGCGGGGTTAGGGAGTCTCCCAGATACGCAGTATTTT
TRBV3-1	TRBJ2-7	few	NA	CASSQGQTQYEQYF	TGTGCCAGCAGCCAAGGCCAGACGCAATACGAGCAGTACTTC
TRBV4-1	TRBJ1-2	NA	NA	CASSTGFDGYTF	TGCGCCAGCAGCACGGGGTTTGATGGCTACACCTTC
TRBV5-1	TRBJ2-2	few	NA	CASSLQFRDNGNTGELFF	TGCGCCAGCAGCCTCCAGTTCCGGGATAACGGAAACACCGGGGAGCTGTTTTTT
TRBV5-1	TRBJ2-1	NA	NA	CASSLDWRSEQFF	TGCGCCAGCAGCTTGGATTGGCGGAGTGAGCAGTTCTTC
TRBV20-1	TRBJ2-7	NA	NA	CSARGQDYEQYF	TGCAGTGCTAGAGGACAGGACTACGAGCAGTACTTC
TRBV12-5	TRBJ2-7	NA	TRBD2	CASGPRLADAYEQYF	TGTGCTAGTGGCCCGCGACTAGCCGATGCCTACGAGCAGTACTTC
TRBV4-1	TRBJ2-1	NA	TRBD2	CASSQDTRPSGRASYNEQFF	TGCGCCAGCAGCCAAGACACGCGACCTAGCGGGAGGGCCTCCTACAATGAGCAGTTCTTC
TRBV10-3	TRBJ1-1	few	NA	CAISESMGTEAFF	TGTGCCATCAGTGAGTCGATGGGTACTGAAGCTTTCTTT
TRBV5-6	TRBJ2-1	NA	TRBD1	CASSFGPGGNNEQFF	TGTGCCAGCAGCTTTGGGCCAGGGGGTAACAATGAGCAGTTCTTC
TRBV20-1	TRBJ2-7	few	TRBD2	CSAAGLAGTYEQYF	TGCAGTGCCGCGGGACTAGCGGGGACCTACGAGCAGTACTTC
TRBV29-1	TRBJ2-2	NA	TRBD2	CSVEVSGRRTGELFF	TGCAGCGTTGAAGTAAGCGGGAGAAGGACCGGGGAGCTGTTTTTT
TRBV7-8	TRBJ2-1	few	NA	CASSGDISSYNEQFF	TGTGCCAGCAGCGGAGACATTAGCTCCTACAATGAGCAGTTCTTC
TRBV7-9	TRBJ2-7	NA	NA	CASRPIRGAYEQYF	TGTGCCAGCAGGCCGATCAGGGGGGCCTACGAGCAGTACTTC
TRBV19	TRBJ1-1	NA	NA	CASTRPPWGEAFF	TGTGCCAGCACACGACCTCCATGGGGTGAAGCTTTCTTT
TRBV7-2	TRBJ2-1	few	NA	CASSSLAGRSSYNEQFF	TGTGCCAGCAGCTCCCTGGCGGGACGGAGCTCCTACAATGAGCAGTTCTTC